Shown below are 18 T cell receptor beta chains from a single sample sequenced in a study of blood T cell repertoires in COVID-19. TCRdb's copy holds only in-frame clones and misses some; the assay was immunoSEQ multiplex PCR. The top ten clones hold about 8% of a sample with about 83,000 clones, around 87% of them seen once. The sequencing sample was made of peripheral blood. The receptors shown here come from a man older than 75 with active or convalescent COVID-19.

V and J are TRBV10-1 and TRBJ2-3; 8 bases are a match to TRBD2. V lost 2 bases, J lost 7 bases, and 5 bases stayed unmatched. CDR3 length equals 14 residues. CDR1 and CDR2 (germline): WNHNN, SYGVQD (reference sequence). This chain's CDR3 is CASSEAGGGYTQYF. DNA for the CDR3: TGCGCCAGCAGTGAGGCGGGAGGCGGTTATACGCAGTATTTT.

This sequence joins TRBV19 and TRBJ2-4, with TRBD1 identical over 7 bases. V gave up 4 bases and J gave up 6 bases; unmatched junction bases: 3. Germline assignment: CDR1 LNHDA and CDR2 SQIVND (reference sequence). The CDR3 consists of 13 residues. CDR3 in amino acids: CASSTRDRNIQYF. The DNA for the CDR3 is TGTGCCAGTAGTACACGGGACAGAAACATTCAGTACTTC.

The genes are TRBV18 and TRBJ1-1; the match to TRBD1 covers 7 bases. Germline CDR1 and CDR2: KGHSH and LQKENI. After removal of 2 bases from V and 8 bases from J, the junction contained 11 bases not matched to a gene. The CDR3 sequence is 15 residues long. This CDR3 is CASSPSVQGVGEAFF. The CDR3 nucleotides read TGTGCCAGCTCACCAAGTGTTCAGGGGGTGGGAGAAGCTTTCTTT.

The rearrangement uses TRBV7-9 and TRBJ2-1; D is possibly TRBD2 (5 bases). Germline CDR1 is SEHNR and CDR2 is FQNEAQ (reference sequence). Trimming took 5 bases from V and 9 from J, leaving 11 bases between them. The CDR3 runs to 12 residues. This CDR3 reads CASSRTSGEQFF. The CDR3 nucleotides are TGTGCCAGCAGCCGGACTTCCGGTGAGCAGTTCTTC.

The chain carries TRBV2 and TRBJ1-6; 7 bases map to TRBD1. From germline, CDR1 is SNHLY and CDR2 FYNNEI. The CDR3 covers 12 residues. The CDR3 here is CGSGQRSSPLHF. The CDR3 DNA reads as TGTGGCTCGGGACAGAGAAGTTCACCCCTCCACTTT.

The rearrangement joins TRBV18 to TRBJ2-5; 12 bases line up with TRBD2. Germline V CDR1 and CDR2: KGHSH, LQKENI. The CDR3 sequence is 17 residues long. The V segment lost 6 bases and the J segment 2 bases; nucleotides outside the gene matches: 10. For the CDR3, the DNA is TGTGCCAGCTCCTCGACTAGCGGGAGCTCAAGGCAAGAGACCCAGTACTTC. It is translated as CASSSTSGSSRQETQYF.

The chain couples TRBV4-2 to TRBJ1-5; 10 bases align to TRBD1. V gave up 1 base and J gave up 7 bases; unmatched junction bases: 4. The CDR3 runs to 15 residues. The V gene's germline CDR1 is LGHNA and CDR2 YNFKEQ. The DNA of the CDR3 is TGTGCCAGCAGCCAAGCGGACAGGGGGAGGCAGCCCCAGCATTTT. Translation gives CASSQADRGRQPQHF.

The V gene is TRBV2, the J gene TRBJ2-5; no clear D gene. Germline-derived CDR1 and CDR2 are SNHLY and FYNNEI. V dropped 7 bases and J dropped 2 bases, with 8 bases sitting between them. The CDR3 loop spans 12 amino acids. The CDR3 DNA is TGTGCCAGCATGCGAATTCAAGAGACCCAGTACTTC. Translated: CASMRIQETQYF.

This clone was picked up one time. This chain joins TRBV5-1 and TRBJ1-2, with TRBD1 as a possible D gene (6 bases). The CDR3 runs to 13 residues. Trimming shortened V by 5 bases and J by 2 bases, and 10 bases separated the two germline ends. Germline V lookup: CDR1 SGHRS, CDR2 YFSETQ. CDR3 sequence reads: CASSKQGNYGYTF. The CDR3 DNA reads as TGCGCCAGCAGTAAACAGGGAAACTATGGCTACACCTTC.

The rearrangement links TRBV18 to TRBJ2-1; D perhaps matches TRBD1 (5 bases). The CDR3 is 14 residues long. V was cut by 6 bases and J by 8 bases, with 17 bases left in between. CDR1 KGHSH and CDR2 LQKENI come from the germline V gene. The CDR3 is CASSPVQPRDEQFF. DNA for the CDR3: TGTGCCAGCTCCCCGGTGCAGCCCAGGGATGAGCAGTTCTTC. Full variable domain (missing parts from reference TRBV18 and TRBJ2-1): NAGVMQNPRHLVRRRGQEARLRCSPMKGHSHVYWYRQLPEEGLKFMVYLQKENIIDESGMPKERFSAEFPKEGPSILRIQQVVRGDSAAYFCASSPVQPRDEQFFGPGTRLTVL.

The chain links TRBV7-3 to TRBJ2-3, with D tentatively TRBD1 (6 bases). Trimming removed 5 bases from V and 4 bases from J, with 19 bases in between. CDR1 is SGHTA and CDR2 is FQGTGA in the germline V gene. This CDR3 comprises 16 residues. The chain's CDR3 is CASSPFWAGESDTQYF. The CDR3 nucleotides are TGTGCCAGCAGCCCCTTTTGGGCAGGGGAATCAGATACGCAGTATTTT.

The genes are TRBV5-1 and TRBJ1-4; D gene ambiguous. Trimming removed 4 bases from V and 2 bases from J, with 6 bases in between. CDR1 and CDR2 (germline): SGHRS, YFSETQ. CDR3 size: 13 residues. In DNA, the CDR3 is TGCGCCAGCAGCCCCACTACTAATGAAAAACTGTTTTTT. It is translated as CASSPTTNEKLFF.

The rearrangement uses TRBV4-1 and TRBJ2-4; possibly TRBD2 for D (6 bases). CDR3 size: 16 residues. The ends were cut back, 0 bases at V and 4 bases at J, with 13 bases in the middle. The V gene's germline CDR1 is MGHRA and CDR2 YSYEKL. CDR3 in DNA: TGCGCCAGCAGCCAAGAAGGAGGGGCCCTAAAAAACATTCAGTACTTC. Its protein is CASSQEGGALKNIQYF.

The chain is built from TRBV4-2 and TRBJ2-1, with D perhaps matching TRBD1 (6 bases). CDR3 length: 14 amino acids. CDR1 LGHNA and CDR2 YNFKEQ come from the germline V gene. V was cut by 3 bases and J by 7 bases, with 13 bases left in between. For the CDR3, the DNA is TGTGCCAGCAGCCAGCCGGGCAGGGGTAATGAGCAGTTCTTC. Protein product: CASSQPGRGNEQFF.

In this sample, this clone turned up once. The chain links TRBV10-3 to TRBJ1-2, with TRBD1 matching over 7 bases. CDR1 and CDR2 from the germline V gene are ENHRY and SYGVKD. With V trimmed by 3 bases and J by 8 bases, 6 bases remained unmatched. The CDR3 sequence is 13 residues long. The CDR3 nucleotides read TGTGCCATCAGTGACCGACAGGGCGACGGCTACACCTTC. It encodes CAISDRQGDGYTF.

The chain's CDR3 is CASSSTLNSPLHF. Here the CDR3 DNA reads TGTGCCAGCAGCTCGACTCTGAATTCACCCCTCCACTTT. This rearrangement joins TRBV7-3 to TRBJ1-6; D not resolved. Germline loops: CDR1 SGHTA, CDR2 FQGTGA. Trimming removed 4 bases from V and 7 bases from J, with 8 bases in between. This CDR3 region has 13 residues.

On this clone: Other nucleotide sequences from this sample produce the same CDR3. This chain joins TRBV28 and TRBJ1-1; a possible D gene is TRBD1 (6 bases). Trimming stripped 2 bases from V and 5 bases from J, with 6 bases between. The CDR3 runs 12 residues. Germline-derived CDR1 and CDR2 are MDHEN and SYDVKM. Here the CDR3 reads CASSLRGTEAFF. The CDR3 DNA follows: TGTGCCAGCAGTTTAAGGGGGACTGAAGCTTTCTTT.

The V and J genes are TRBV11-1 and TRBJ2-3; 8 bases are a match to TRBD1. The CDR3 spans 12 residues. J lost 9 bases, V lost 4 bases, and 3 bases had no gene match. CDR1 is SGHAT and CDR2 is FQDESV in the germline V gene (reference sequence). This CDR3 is CASSYDRGTQYF. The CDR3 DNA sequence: TGTGCCAGCAGCTATGACAGGGGCACGCAGTATTTT.